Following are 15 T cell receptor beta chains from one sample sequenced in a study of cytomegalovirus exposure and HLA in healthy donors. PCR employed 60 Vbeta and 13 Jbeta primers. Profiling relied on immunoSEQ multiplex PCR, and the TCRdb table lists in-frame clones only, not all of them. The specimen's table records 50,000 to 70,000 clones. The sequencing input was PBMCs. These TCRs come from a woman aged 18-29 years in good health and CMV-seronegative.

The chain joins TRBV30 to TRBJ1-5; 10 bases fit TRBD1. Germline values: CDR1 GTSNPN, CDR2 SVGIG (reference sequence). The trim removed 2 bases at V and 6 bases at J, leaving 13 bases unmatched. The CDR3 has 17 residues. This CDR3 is CAWSLIRDRGLIQPQHF. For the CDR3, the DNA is TGTGCCTGGAGTCTCATCCGGGACAGGGGTTTGATTCAGCCCCAGCATTTT. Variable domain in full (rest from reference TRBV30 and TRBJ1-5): SQTIHQWPATLVQPVGSPLSLECTVEGTSNPNLYWYRQAAGRGLQLLFYSVGIGQISSEVPQNLSASRPQDRQFILSSKKLLLSDSGFYLCAWSLIRDRGLIQPQHFGDGTRLSIL.

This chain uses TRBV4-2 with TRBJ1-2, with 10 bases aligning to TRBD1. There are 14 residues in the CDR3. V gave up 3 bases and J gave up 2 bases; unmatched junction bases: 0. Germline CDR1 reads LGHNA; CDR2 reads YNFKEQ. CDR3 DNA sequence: TGTGCCAGCAGCCAGGACAGGGGGAACTATGGCTACACCTTC. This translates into CASSQDRGNYGYTF.

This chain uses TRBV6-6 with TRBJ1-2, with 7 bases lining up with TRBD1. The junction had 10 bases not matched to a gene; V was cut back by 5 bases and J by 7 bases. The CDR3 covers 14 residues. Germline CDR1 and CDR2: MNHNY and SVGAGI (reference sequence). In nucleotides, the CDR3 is TGTGCCAGCAGTGGAACAGGGGTACAGGGTGGCTACACCTTC. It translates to CASSGTGVQGGYTF.

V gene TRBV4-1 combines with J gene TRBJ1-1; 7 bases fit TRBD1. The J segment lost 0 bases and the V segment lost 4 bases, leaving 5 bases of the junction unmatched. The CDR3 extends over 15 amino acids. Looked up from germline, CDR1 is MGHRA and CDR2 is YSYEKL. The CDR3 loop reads CASSLGTDMNTEAFF. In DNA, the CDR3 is TGCGCCAGCAGCCTAGGGACAGACATGAACACTGAAGCTTTCTTT.

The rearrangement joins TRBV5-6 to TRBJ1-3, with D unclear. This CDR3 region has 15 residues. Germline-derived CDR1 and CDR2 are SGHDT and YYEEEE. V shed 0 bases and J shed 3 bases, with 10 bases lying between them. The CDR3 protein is CASSLDSVLGNTIYF. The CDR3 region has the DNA TGTGCCAGCAGCTTGGATTCAGTCCTTGGAAACACCATATATTTT.

CDR3 residues: CASSEDAGATEAFF. CDR3 nucleotide sequence: TGTGCCAGCAGTGAGGACGCAGGGGCCACTGAAGCTTTCTTT. The chain joins TRBV6-1 to TRBJ1-1; D may be TRBD1 (6 bases). CDR1 is MNHNS, CDR2 SASEGT, per germline. The CDR3 consists of 14 residues. Trimming removed 3 bases at V and 4 bases at J, with 12 bases between.

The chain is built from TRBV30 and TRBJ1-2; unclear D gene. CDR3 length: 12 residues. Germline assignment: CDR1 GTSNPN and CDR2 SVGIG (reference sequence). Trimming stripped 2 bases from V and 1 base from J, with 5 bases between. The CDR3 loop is CAWSPDNYGYTF. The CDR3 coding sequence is TGTGCCTGGAGTCCAGATAACTATGGCTACACCTTC.

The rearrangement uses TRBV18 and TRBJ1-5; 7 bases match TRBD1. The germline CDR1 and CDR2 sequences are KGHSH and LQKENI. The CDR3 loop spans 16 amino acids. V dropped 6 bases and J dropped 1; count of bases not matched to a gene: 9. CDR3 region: CASSVRGQLSNQPQHF. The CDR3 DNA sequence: TGTGCCAGCTCGGTCAGGGGACAGCTGAGCAATCAGCCCCAGCATTTT.

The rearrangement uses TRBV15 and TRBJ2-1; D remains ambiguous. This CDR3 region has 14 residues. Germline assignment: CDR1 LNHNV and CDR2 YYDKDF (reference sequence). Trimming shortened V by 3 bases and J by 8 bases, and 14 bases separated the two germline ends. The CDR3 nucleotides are TGTGCCACCAGCAGGACTCTAACTGACGATGAGCAGTTCTTC. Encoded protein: CATSRTLTDDEQFF. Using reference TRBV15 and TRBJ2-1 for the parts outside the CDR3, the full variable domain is DAMVIQNPRYQVTQFGKPVTLSCSQTLNHNVMYWYQQKSSQAPKLLFHYYDKDFNNEADTPDNFQSRRPNTSFCFLDIRSPGLGDTAMYLCATSRTLTDDEQFFGPGTRLTVL.

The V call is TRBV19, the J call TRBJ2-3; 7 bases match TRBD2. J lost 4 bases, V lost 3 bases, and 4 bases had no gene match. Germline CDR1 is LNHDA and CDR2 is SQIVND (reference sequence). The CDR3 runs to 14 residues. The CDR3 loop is CASSMWLAADTQYF. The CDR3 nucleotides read TGTGCCAGTAGTATGTGGCTAGCGGCAGATACGCAGTATTTT.

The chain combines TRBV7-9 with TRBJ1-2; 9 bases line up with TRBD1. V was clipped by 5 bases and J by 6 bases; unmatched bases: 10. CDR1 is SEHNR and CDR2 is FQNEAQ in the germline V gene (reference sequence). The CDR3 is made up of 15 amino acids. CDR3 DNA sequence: TGTGCCAGCAGCGGGAGGGACAGGGAGAGGGATGGCTACACCTTC. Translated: CASSGRDRERDGYTF.

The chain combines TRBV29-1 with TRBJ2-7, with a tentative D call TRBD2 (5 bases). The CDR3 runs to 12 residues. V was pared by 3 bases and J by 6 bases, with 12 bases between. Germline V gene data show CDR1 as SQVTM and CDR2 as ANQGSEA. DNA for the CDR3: TGCAGCGTTGATGTCGGGAAGTTCGAGCAGTACTTC. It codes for CSVDVGKFEQYF.

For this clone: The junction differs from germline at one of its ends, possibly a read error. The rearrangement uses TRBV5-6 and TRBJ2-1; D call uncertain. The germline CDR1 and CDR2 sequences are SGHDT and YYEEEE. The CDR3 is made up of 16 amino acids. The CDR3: CASSPQSLYSDNEQFF. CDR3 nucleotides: TGTGCCAGCAGCCCCCAATCACTCTACTCCGACAATGAGCAGTTCTTC.

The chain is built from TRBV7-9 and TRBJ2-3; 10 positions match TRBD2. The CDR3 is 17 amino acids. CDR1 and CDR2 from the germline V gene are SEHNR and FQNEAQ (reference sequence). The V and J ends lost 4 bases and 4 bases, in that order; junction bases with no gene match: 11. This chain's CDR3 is CASSSQREGRLADTQYF. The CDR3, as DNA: TGTGCCAGCAGCTCGCAGCGGGAGGGCCGGTTAGCAGATACGCAGTATTTT.

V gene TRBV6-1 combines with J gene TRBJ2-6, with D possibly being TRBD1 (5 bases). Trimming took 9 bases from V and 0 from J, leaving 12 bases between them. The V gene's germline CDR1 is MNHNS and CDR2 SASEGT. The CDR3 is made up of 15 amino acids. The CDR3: CASTGQDSGANVLTF. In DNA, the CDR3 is TGTGCCAGTACAGGACAAGACTCTGGGGCCAACGTCCTGACTTTC.